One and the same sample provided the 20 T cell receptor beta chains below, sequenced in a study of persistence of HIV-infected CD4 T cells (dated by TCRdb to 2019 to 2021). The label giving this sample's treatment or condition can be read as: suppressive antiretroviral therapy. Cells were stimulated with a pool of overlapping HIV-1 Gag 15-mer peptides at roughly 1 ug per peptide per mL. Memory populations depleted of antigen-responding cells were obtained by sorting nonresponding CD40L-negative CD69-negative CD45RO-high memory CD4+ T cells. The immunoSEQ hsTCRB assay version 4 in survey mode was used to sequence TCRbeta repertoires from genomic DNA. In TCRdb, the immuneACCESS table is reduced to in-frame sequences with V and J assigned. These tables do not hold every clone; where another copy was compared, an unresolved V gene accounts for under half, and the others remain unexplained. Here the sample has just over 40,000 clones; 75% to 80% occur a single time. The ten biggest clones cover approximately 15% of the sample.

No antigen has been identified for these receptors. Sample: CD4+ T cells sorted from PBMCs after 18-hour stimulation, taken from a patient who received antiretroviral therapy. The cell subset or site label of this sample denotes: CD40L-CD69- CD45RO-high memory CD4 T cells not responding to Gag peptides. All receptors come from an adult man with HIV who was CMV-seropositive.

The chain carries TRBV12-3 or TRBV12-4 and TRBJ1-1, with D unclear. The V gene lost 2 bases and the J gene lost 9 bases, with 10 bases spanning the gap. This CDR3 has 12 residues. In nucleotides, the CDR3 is TGTGCCAGCAGTTTACAACTGACAAAAGCTTTCTTT. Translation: CASSLQLTKAFF.

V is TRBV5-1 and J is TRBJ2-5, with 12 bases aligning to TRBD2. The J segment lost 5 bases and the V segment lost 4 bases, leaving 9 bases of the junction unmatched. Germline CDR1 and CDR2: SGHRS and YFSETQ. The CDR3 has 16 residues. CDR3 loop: CASSPAGTSGSETQYF. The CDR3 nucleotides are TGCGCCAGCAGCCCAGCCGGGACTAGCGGGTCCGAGACCCAGTACTTC.

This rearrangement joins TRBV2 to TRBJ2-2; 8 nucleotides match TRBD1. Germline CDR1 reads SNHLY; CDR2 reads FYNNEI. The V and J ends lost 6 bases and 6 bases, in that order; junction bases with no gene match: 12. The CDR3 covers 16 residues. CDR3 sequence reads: CASRGPDRALSGELFF. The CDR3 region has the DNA TGTGCCAGCAGAGGTCCGGACAGGGCTTTATCCGGGGAGCTGTTTTTT.

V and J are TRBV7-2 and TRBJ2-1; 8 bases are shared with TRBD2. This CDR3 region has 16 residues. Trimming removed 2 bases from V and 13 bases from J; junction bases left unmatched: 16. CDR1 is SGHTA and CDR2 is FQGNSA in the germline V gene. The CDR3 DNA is TGTGCCAGCAGCTTATCCGGGGGGGTCCGGTCCGACCCCCAGTTCTTC. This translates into CASSLSGGVRSDPQFF.

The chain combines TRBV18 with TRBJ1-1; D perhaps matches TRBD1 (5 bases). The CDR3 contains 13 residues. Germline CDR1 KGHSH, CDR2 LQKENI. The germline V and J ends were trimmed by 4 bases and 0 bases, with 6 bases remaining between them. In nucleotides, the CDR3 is TGTGCCAGCTCACTGGACATGAACACTGAAGCTTTCTTT. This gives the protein CASSLDMNTEAFF.

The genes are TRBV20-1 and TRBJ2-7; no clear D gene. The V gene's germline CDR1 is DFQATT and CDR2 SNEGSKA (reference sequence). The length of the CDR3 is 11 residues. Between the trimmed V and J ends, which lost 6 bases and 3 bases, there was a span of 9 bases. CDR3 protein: CSAEGSYEQYF. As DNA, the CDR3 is TGCAGTGCAGAAGGCAGCTACGAGCAGTACTTC.

The chain's CDR3 is CASSFTDSYNSPLHF. In DNA, the CDR3 is TGTGCCAGCAGTTTTACGGACTCCTATAATTCACCCCTCCACTTT. The chain couples TRBV27 to TRBJ1-6; D call uncertain. Germline V gives CDR1 MNHEY, CDR2 SMNVEV (reference sequence). The CDR3 loop spans 15 amino acids. Trimming stripped 3 bases from V and 0 bases from J, with 6 bases between.

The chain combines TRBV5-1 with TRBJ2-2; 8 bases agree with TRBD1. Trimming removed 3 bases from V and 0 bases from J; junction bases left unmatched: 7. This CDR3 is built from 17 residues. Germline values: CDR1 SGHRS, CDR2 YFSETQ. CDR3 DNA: TGCGCCAGCAGCTCATACTCGGACAGGGCGAACACCGGGGAGCTGTTTTTT. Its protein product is CASSSYSDRANTGELFF.

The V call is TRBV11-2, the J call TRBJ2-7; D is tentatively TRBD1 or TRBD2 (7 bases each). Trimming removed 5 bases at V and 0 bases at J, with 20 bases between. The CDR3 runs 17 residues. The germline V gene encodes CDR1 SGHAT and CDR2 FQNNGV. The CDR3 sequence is CASSPRGGQGSSYEQYF. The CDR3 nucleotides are TGTGCCAGCAGCCCCAGGGGGGGGCAGGGGTCCTCCTACGAGCAGTACTTC.

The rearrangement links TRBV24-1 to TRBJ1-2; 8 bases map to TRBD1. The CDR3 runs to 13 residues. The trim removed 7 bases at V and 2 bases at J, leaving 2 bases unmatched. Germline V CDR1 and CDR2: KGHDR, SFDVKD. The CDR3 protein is CATRGDRNYGYTF. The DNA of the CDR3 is TGTGCCACCAGGGGGGACAGGAACTATGGCTACACCTTC.

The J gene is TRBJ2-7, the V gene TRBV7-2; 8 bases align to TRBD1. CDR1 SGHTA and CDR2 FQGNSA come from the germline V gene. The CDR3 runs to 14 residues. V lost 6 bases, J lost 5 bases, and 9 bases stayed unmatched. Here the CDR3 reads CASRGDRIEHEQYF. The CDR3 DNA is TGTGCCAGCAGGGGGGACAGGATTGAGCACGAGCAGTACTTC.

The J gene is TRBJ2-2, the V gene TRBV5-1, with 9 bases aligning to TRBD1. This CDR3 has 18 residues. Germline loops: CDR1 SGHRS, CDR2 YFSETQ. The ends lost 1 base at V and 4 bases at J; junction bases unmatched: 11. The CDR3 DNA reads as TGCGCCAGCAGCTTGTTGGTGACCGGGACAGGGTTCACCGGGGAGCTGTTTTTT. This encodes CASSLLVTGTGFTGELFF.

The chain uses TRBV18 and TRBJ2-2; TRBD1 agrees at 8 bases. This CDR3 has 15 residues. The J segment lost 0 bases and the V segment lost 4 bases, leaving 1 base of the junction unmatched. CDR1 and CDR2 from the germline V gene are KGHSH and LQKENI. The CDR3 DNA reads TGTGCCAGCTCACGGGACAGGACGAACACCGGGGAGCTGTTTTTT. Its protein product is CASSRDRTNTGELFF.

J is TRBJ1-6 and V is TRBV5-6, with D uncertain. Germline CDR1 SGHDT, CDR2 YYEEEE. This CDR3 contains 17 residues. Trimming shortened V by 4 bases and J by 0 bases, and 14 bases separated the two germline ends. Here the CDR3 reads CASSGQTVNSYNSPLHF. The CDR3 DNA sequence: TGTGCCAGCAGCGGCCAGACGGTTAACTCCTATAATTCACCCCTCCACTTT.

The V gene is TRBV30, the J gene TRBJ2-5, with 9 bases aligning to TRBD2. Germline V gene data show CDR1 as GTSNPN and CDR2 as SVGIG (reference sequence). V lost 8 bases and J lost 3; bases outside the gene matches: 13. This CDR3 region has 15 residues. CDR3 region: CATRAGGSGKETQYF. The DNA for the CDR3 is TGTGCCACGCGAGCGGGGGGCTCGGGTAAAGAGACCCAGTACTTC.

The CDR3 spells CASSYPRLGFAGELFF. In DNA, the CDR3 is TGTGCCAGCAGTTACCCGCGACTAGGTTTCGCCGGGGAGCTGTTTTTT. The chain couples TRBV6-2 or TRBV6-3 to TRBJ2-2, with D maybe TRBD2 (6 bases). The CDR3 runs 16 residues. Per the germline V gene, CDR1 is MNHEY and CDR2 is SVGEGT. Trimming took off 2 bases at V and 6 bases at J, with 16 bases between the two ends.

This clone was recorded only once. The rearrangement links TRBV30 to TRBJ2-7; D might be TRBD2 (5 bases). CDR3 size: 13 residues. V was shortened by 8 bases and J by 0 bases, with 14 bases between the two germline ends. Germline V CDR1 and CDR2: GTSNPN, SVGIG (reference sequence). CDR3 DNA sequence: TGTGCCGAGCGGAGCAGGAACTCCTACGAGCAGTACTTC. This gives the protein CAERSRNSYEQYF.

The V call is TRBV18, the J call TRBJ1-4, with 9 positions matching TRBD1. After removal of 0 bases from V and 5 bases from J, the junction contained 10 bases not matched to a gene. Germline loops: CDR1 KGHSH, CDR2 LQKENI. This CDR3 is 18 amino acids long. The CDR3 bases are TGTGCCAGCTCACCACCAGGGAGGCGAGGGACAGGGAATGAAAAACTGTTTTTT. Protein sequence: CASSPPGRRGTGNEKLFF.

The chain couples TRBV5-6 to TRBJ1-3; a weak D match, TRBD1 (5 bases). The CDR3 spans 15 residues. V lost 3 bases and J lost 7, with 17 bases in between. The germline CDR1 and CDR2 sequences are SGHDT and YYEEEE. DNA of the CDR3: TGTGCCAGCAGCTATACCGGGACTTTGGGGAACACCATATATTTT. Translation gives CASSYTGTLGNTIYF.

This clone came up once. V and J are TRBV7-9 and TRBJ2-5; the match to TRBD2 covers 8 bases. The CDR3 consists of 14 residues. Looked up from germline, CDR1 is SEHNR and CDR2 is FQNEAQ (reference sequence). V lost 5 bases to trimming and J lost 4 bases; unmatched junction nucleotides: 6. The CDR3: CASSPNLAGETQYF. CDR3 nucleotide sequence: TGTGCCAGCAGCCCCAACCTAGCGGGAGAGACCCAGTACTTC.